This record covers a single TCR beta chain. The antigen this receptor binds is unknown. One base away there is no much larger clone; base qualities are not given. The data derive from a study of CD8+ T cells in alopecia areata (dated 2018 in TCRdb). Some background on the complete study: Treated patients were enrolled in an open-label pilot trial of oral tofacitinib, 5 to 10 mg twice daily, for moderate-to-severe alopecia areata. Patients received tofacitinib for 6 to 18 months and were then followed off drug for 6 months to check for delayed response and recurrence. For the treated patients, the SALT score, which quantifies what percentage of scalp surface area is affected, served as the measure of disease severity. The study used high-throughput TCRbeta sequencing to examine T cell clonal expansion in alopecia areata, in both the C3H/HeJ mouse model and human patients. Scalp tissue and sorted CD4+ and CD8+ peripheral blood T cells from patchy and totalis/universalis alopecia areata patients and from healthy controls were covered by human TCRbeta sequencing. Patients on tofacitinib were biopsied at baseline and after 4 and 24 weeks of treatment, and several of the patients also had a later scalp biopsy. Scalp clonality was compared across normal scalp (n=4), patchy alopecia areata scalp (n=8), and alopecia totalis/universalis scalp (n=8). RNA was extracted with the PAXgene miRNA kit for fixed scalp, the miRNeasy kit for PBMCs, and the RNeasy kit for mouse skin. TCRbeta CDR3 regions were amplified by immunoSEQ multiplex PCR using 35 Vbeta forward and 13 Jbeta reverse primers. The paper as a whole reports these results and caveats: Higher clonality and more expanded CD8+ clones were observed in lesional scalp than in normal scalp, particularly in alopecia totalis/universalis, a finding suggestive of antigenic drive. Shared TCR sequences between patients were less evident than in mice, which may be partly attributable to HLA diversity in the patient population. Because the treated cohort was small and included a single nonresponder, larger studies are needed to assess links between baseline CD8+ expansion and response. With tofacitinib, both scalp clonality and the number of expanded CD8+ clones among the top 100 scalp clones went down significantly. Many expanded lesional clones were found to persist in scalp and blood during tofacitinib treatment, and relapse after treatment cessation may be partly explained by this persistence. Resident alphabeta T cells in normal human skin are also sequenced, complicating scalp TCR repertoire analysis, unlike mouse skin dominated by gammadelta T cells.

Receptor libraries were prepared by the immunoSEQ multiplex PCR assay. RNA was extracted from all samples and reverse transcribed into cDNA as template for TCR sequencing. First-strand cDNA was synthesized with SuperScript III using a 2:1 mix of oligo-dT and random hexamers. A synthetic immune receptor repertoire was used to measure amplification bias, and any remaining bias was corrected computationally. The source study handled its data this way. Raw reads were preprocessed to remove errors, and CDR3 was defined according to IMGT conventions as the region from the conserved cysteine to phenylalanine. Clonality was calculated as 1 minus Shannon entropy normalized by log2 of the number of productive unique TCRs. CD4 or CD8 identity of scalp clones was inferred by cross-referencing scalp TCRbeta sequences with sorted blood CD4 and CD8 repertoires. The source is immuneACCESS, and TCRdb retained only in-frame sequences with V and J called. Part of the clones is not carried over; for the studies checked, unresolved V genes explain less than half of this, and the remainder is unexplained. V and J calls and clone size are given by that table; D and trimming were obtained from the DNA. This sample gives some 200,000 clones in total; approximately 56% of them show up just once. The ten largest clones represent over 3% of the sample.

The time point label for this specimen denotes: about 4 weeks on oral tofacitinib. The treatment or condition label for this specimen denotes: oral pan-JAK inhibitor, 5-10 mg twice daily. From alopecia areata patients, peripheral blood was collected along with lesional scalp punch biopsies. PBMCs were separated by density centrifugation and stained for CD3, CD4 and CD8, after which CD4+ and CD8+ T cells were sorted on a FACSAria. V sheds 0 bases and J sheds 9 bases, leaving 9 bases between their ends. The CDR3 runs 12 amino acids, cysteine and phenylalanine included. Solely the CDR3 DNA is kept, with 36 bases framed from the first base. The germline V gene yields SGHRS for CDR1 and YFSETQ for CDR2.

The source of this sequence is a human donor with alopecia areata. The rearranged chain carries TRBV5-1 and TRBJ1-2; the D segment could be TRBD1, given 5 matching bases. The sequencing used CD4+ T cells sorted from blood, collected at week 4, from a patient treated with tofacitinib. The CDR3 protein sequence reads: CASSLGGDRYTF. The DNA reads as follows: TGCGCCAGCAGCTTGGGTGGGGACCGCTACACCTTC.